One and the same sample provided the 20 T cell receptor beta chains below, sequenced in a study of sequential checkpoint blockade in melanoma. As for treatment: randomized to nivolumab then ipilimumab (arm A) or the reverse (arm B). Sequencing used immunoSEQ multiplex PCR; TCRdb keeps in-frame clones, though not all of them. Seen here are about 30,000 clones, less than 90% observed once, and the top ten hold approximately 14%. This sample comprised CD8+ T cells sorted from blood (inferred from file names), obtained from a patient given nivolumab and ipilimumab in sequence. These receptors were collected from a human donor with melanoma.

This chain's CDR3 is CASSLAGGPGYEQYF. The CDR3 coding sequence is TGTGCCAGCTCACTAGCGGGAGGGCCGGGCTACGAGCAGTACTTC. V is TRBV18 and J is TRBJ2-5; 11 positions match TRBD2. The tail of the sequence fits TRBJ2-7 better, so the J call may be wrong. Germline V gives CDR1 KGHSH, CDR2 LQKENI. The CDR3 sequence is 15 residues long.

CDR3 loop: CASSLAGGVEKLFF. CDR3 bases: TGTGCCAGCAGTTTAGCGGGGGGCGTTGAAAAACTGTTTTTT. The genes are TRBV28 and TRBJ1-4, with a possible D match to TRBD1 (6 bases). Germline CDR1 is MDHEN and CDR2 is SYDVKM. Trimming left V 2 bases short and J 7 bases short, with 11 bases between. This CDR3 comprises 14 residues.

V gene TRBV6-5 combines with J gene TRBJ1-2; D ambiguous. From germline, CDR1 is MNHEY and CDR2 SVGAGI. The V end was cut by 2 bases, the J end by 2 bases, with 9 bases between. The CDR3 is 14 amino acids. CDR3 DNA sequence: TGTGCCAGCAGTTACAACAGAGGGAACTATGGCTACACCTTC. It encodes CASSYNRGNYGYTF.

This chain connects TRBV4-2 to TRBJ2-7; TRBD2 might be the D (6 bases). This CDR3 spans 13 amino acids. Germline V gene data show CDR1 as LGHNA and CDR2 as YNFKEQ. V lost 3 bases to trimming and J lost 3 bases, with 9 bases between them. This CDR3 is CASSHPGGYEQYF. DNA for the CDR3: TGTGCCAGCAGCCACCCCGGGGGCTACGAGCAGTACTTC.

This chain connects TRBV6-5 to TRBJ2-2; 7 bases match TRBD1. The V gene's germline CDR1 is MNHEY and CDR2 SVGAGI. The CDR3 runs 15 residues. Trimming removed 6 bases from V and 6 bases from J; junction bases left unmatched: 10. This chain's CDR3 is CASSPGQTWAGELFF. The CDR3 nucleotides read TGTGCCAGCAGCCCGGGACAGACCTGGGCCGGGGAGCTGTTTTTT.

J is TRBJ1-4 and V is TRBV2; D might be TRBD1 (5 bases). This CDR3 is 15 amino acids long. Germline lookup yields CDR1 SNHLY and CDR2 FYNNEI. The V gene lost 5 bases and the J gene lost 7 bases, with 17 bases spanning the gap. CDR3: CASSNRGERREKLFF. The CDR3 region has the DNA TGTGCCAGCAGTAACCGGGGGGAGCGTCGTGAAAAACTGTTTTTT.

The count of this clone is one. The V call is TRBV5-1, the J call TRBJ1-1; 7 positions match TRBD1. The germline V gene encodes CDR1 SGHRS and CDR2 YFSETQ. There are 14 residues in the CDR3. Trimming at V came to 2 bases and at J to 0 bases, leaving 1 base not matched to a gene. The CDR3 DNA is TGCGCCAGCAGCTTACAGGGGATGAACACTGAAGCTTTCTTT. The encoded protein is CASSLQGMNTEAFF.

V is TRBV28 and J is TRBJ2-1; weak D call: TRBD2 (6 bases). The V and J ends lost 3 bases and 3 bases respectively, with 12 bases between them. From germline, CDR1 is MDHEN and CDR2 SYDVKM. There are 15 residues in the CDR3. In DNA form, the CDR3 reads TGTGCCAGCAGTTTTAACGGGAGAGGCTACAATGAGCAGTTCTTC. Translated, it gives CASSFNGRGYNEQFF.

CDR3 amino acids: CASSLDGGFDNEQFF. The CDR3 DNA reads TGTGCCAGCAGCTTGGATGGGGGGTTCGACAATGAGCAGTTCTTC. The rearrangement joins TRBV5-5 to TRBJ2-1, with a tentative D call TRBD2 (6 bases). Germline CDR1 is SGHKS and CDR2 is YYEKEE (reference sequence). The CDR3 extends over 15 amino acids. V dropped 0 bases and J dropped 5 bases, with 12 bases sitting between them.

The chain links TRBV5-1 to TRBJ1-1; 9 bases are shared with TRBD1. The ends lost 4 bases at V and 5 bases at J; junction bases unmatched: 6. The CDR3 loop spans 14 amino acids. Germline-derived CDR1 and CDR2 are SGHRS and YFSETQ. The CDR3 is CASSRRDRATEAFF. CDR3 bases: TGCGCCAGCAGCCGCCGGGACAGGGCAACTGAAGCTTTCTTT.

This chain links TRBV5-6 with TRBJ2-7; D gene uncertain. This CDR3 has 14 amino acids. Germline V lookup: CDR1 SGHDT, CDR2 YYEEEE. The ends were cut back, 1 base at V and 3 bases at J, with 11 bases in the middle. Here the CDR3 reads CASSLTTADYEQYF. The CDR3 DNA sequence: TGTGCCAGCAGCTTGACCACAGCAGACTACGAGCAGTACTTC.

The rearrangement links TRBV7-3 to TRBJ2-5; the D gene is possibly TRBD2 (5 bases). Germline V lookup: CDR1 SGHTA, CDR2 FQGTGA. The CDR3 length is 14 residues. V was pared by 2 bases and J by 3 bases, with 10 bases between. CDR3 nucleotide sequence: TGTGCCAGCAGCTTATTCGGAGGAAAAGAGACCCAGTACTTC. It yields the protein CASSLFGGKETQYF.

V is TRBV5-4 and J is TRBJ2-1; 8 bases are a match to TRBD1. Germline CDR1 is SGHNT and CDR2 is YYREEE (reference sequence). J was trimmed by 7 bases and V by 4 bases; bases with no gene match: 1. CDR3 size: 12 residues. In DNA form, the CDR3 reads TGTGCCAGCAGCGGACAGGGTAATGAGCAGTTCTTC. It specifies CASSGQGNEQFF.

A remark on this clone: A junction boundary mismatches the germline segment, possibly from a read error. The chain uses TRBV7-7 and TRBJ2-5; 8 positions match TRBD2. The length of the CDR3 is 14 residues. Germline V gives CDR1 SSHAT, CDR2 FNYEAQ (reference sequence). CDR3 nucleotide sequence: TGTGCTAGCAGTTCCAGTAGCGGGGAAGAGACCCAGTACTTC. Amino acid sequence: CASSSSSGEETQYF.

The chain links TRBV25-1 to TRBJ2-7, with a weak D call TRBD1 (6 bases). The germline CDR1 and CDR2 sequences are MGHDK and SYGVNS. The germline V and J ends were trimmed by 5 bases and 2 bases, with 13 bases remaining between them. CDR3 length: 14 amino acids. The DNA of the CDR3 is TGTGCCAGCAGTTGGACAGAGGGGGCCTACGAGCAGTACTTC. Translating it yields CASSWTEGAYEQYF.

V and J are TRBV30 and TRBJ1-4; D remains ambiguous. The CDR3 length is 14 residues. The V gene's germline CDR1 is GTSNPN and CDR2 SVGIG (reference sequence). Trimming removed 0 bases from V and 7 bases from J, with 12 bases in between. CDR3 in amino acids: CAWSVLGGSEKLFF. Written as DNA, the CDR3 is TGTGCCTGGAGTGTACTAGGTGGGAGTGAAAAACTGTTTTTT.

CDR3 in amino acids: CASSQAPSGGVPSTDTQYF. The CDR3 DNA reads as TGCGCCAGCAGCCAGGCACCAAGCGGGGGGGTCCCTAGCACAGATACGCAGTATTTT. The chain is built from TRBV4-3 and TRBJ2-3, with TRBD2 matching 10 bases. The ends lost 3 bases at V and 0 bases at J; junction bases unmatched: 12. Germline CDR1 is LGHNA and CDR2 is YSLEER. The CDR3 consists of 19 residues.

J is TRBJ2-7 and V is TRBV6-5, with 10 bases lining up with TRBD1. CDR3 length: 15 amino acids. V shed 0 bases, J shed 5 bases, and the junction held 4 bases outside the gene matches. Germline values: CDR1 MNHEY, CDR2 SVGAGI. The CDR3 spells CASSYSPGQGNEQYF. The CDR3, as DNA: TGTGCCAGCAGTTACTCACCGGGACAGGGGAACGAGCAGTACTTC.

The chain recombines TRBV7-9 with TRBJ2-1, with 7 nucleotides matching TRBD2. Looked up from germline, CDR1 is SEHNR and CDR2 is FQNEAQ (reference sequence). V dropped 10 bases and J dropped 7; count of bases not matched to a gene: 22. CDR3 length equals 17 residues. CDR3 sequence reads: CATHKPWGGDEGNEQFF. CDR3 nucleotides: TGTGCCACCCATAAGCCTTGGGGGGGAGACGAAGGGAATGAGCAGTTCTTC.

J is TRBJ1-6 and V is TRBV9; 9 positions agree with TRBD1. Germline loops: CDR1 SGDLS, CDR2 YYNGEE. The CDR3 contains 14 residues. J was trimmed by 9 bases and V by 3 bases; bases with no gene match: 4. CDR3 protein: CASSEGTGISPLHF. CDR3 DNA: TGTGCCAGCAGCGAGGGGACAGGGATTTCACCCCTCCACTTT.